This T cell receptor (beta chain) emerged from a study of shared clonotypes between healthy human individuals. Original processing methods: For the immunoSEQ data, sequences were junction-only without quality scores, so filtering differed. Clones were read by immunoSEQ multiplex PCR, and TCRdb kept only the in-frame ones, dropping some. D and trimming come from the DNA, and the V and J calls and clone size come from that table. The sample lists about 2 million clones; 85% to 95% were seen once. This CDR3 is built from 14 residues. Germline CDR1 is MDHEN and CDR2 is SYDVKM. V dropped 6 bases and J dropped 4; count of bases not matched to a gene: 8.

The chain recombines TRBV28 with TRBJ2-7, with 8 nucleotides matching TRBD1. The source of this sequence is a man younger than 35 in good health. The sequenced sample was naive CD4+ T cells sorted from blood. Regarding subset: CD45RA+ positively selected. The CDR3 sequence: CASSPQGAKYEQYF. The CDR3 coding sequence is TGTGCCAGCAGCCCGCAGGGGGCTAAATACGAGCAGTACTTC.